This T cell receptor (beta chain) was recorded in a study of blood T cells in healthy people across ages. Points from the study as a whole: Diversity was estimated from one million T cells, and these estimates were considered underestimates. No one knew whether donors had CMV, which possibly confounded expanded clonotype changes.

As concerns this clonotype: Its antigen is unidentified.

With a J-beta primer mix and a sample-barcoded 5' primer, a second PCR ran about 7 to 11 cycles. TCRdb analysed the 5' RACE reads with MiXCR anew, one entry per CDR3 protein. The top ten hold about 0.69% of the sample, which has around 1,000,000 distinct CDR3 sequences, under 30% seen once. In addition, the sample was reused for a study of T cells of mothers and their children. That source reports: Input to cDNA synthesis comprised all extracted RNA, at a ratio of around 1.6 ug per 15 ul.

The clonotype was recovered from a girl between 2 and 10 years old in good health. What was sequenced was blood.

The CDR3 nucleotides read TGTGCCACCAGTGATCCCGGGACAGCGGGAGAGACCCAGTACTTC. Translating it yields CATSDPGTAGETQYF. The genes are TRBV24-1 and TRBJ2-5; a weak D match, TRBD1 (7 bases). The CDR3 contains 15 residues. Trimming removed 3 bases at V and 4 bases at J, with 14 bases between. Germline CDR1 KGHDR, CDR2 SFDVKD.